This T cell receptor beta chain was recovered during a study of breast tumors, draining lymph nodes, adjacent tissues. Note on this clonotype: Its matching antigen is unknown. Just one base apart from a much larger clone, this may be a read error.

Points from the study as a whole: Compared with lymph nodes, tumors were less diverse; compared with nontumor tissue, more. Data only fit, rather than demonstrated, lymph node origin of most tumor T cells. Compared with basal-like, luminal-like tumors shared significantly more repertoire with nontumor tissue.

Germline assignment: CDR1 MNHEY and CDR2 SMNVEV (reference sequence). V lost 5 bases and J 5 bases, leaving 12 bases between the germline ends. CDR3 length: 13 residues. TCRdb itself ran the multiplex PCR reads through MiXCR, one entry per CDR3 protein. The profile shows around 120,000 distinct CDR3 sequences, 15% to 20% of them singletons. The lymph nodes were axillary draining lymph nodes from breast cancer patients. Sequencing used axillary lymph node tissue. This clonotype was obtained from a female donor with breast cancer. Some clones in this sample may be carry-over from other donors' samples. This sequence joins TRBV27 and TRBJ1-2, with D hard to call. The CDR3 DNA reads as TGTGCCAGCAGTCTCGGTTTCGAGTATGGCTACACCTTC. This codes for CASSLGFEYGYTF.